These T cell receptor beta chains were read from a single sample in a study of blood T cell repertoires in COVID-19. Here immunoSEQ multiplex PCR was the method, and the copy in TCRdb shows in-frame clones only, minus some. The sample holds about 210,000 clones, roughly 81% seen once. What was sequenced was peripheral blood. These receptors all come from a woman of 80 years or more with acute or convalescent COVID-19. Each CDR3 is given with its conserved first and last residue. The D gene is left open where the match is weak. The size entry is marked missing in some rows and otherwise reads once, few, many or a size class.

V,J,size,D,DNA,CDR3
TRBV2,TRBJ2-5,.,TRBD1,TGTGCCAGCAGCGGGACAGACCACTTGTACCAAGAGACCCAGTACTTC,CASSGTDHLYQETQYF
TRBV30,TRBJ1-6,.,TRBD1,TGTGCCTGGAGTGTGGGGGACAGGAATTCACCCCTCCACTTT,CAWSVGDRNSPLHF
TRBV5-1,TRBJ1-4,.,TRBD1,TGCGCCAGCAGCCCACCGGGACAGCAAAATGAAAAACTGTTTTTT,CASSPPGQQNEKLFF
TRBV27,TRBJ2-3,.,.,TGTGCCAGCAGTTTATTCGAGGCAGCGGATACGCAGTATTTT,CASSLFEAADTQYF
TRBV19,TRBJ1-6,.,TRBD1,TGTGCCAGTAGTATCGGGACAGACACTAATTCACCCCTCCACTTT,CASSIGTDTNSPLHF
TRBV4-3,TRBJ1-2,.,.,TGCGCCAGCAGCCAAGAAAACACGGCGACAGTCTATGGCTACACCTTC,CASSQENTATVYGYTF
TRBV9,TRBJ2-6,.,TRBD1,TGTGCCAGCAGCAAGGGACAGGCATATAGCTCTGGGGCCAACGTCCTGACTTTC,CASSKGQAYSSGANVLTF
TRBV5-1,TRBJ2-1,.,TRBD2,TGCGCCAGCAGCTCGATACTAGCGGGAGGGAACAATGAGCAGTTCTTC,CASSSILAGGNNEQFF
TRBV10-3,TRBJ2-7,.,TRBD1,TGTGCCATCAGTGCAGGACAGGGGGCGAACGAGCAGTACTTC,CAISAGQGANEQYF
TRBV5-4,TRBJ2-5,.,.,TGTGCCAGCAGCTTGGAAACAGGACCGGGAGAGACCCAGTACTTC,CASSLETGPGETQYF
TRBV28,TRBJ1-5,.,.,TGTGCCAGCAGCAGGGTTAGAAATCAGCCCCAGCATTTT,CASSRVRNQPQHF
TRBV4-3,TRBJ1-3,.,.,TGCGCCAGCAGCCAAGATTATACAGGCGGGGCTGGAAACACCATATATTTT,CASSQDYTGGAGNTIYF
TRBV28,TRBJ1-6,many,.,TGTGCCAGCAGTTTGGGGGGTTCACCCCTCCACTTT,CASSLGGSPLHF
TRBV18,TRBJ1-1,.,TRBD1,TGTGCCAGCTCAACTACAGGGGCAGACACTGAAGCTTTCTTT,CASSTTGADTEAFF
TRBV5-5,TRBJ2-7,.,TRBD2,TGTGCCAGCAGCTTTTCACGGGGCGGGGGATACGAGCAGTACTTC,CASSFSRGGGYEQYF
TRBV28,TRBJ2-1,.,TRBD2,TGTGCCAGCAGCCTCATTCGGACTAGCGGCCTTTACAATGAGCAGTTCTTC,CASSLIRTSGLYNEQFF
TRBV7-2,TRBJ1-1,.,.,TGTGCCAGCAGCCCCCAGGACACTGAAGCTTTCTTT,CASSPQDTEAFF
TRBV3-1/TRBV3-2,TRBJ1-1,.,.,TGTGCCAGCAGCCCACAGGGACTGAACACTGAAGCTTTCTTT,CASSPQGLNTEAFF
TRBV3-1/TRBV3-2,TRBJ1-1,.,.,TGTGCCAGCAGCTCAGCGGTTCCAGGGGCGCCTGAAGCTTTCTTT,CASSSAVPGAPEAFF
TRBV27,TRBJ2-3,.,TRBD2,TGTGCCAGCAGTTTCCAGGGACTAGCGGGGGGGACGCAGTATTTT,CASSFQGLAGGTQYF
TRBV5-4,TRBJ2-1,.,.,TGTGCCAGCAGCTTATTCGAGCGCGACAATGAGCAGTTCTTC,CASSLFERDNEQFF
TRBV2,TRBJ2-2,once,TRBD2,TGTGCCAGCACCCGAGCGGGAGGGCCTACCGGGGAGCTGTTTTTT,CASTRAGGPTGELFF
TRBV5-1,TRBJ2-1,.,TRBD2,TGCGCCAGCATACCCGGGACTAGCGTCTACTACAATGAGCAGTTCTTC,CASIPGTSVYYNEQFF
TRBV2,TRBJ1-1,few,.,TGTGCCAGCAGTTCAGGGAGGGCTTTCTTT,CASSSGRAFF